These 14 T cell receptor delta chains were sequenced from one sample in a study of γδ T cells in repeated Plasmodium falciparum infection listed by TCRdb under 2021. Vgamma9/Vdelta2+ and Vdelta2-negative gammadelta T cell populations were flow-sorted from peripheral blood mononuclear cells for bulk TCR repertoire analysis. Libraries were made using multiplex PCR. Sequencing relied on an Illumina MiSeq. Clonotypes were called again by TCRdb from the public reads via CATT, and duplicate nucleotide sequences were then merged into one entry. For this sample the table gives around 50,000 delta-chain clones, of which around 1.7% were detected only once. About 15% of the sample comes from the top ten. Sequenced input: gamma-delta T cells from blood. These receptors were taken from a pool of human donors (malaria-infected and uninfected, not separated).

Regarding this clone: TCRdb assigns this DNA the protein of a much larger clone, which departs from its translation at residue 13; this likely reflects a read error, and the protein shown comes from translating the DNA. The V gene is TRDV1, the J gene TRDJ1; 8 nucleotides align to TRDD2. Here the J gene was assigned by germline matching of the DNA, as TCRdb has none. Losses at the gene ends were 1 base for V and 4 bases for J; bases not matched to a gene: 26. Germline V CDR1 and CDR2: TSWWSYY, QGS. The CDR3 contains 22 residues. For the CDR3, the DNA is TGTGCTCTTGGGGAACCCGACGCTTCCTACAAAACTGAGGACTCTCGGGGCGATAAACTCATCTTT. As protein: CALGEPDASYKTEDSRGDKLIF.

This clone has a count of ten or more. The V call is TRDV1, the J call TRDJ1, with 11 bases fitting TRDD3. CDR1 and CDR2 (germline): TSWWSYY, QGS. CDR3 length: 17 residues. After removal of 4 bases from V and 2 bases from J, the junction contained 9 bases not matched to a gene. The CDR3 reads CALGASGGYNKTDKLIF. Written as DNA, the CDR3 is TGTGCTCTTGGGGCATCTGGGGGATACAATAAGACCGATAAACTCATCTTT.

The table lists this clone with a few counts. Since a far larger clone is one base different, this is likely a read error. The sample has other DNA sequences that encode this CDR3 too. CDR3 protein: CACDTVVRGILRRTDKLIF. In DNA, the CDR3 is TGTGCCTGTGATACCGTCGTTCGGGGGATACTTAGAAGGACCGATAAACTCATCTTT. This chain joins TRDV2 and TRDJ1; 9 nucleotides match TRDD3. The J gene comes from matching the DNA to germline here; TCRdb lacks it. From germline, CDR1 is GEAIGNYY and CDR2 EKD. The CDR3 covers 19 residues. The ends lost 4 bases at V and 2 bases at J; junction bases unmatched: 19.

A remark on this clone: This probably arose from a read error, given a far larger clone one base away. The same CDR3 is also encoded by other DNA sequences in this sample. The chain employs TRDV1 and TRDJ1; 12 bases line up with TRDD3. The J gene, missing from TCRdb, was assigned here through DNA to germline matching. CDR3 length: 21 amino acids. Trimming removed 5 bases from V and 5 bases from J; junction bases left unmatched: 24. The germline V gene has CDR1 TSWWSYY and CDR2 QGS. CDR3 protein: CALGKASAYWGIPIFTDKLIF. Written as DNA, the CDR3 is TGTGCTCTTGGGAAGGCCTCTGCGTACTGGGGGATACCCATCTTCACTGATAAACTCATCTTT.

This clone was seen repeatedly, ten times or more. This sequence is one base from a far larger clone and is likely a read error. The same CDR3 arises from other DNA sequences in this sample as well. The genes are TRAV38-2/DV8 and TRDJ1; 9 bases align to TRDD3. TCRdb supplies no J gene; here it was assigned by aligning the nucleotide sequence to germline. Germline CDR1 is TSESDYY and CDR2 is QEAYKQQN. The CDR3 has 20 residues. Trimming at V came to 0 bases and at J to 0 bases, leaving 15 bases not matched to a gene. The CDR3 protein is CAYRSADKENWGRYTDKLIF. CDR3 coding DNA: TGTGCTTATAGGAGCGCTGATAAAGAGAACTGGGGGAGGTACACCGATAAACTCATCTTT.

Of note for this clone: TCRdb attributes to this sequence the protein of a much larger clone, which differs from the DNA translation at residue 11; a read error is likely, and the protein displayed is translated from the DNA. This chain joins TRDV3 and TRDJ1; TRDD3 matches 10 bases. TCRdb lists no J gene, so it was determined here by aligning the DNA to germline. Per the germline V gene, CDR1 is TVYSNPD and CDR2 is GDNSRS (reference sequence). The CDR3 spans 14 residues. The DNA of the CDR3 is TGTGCCTTTACCGGGGGATACGGAACCGATGAACTCATCTTT. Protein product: CAFTGGYGTDELIF.

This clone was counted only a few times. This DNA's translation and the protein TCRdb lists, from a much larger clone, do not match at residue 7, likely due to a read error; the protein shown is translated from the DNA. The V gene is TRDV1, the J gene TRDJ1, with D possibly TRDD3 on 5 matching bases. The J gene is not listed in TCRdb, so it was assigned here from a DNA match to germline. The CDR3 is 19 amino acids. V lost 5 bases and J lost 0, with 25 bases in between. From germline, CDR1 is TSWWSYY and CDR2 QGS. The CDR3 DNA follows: TGTGCTCTTGGGAACTGGAACCGCGTACTGGAGGGGAACACCGATAAACTCATCTTT. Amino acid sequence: CALGNWNRVLEGNTDKLIF.

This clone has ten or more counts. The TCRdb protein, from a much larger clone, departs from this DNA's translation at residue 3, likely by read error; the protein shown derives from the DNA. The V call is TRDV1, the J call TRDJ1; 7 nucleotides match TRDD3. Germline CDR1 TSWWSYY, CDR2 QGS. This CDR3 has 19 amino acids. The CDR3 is CAPGEHKADWGARVDKLIF. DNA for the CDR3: TGTGCTCCTGGGGAACATAAGGCGGACTGGGGTGCTCGGGTCGATAAACTCATCTTT.

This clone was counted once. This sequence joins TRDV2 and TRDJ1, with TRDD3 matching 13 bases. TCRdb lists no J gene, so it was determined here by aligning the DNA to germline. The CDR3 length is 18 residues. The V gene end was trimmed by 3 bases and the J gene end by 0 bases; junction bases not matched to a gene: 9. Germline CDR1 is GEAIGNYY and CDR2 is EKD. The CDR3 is CACDVLGDTPRYTDKLIF. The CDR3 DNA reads TGTGCCTGTGACGTACTGGGGGATACGCCCCGATACACCGATAAACTCATCTTT.

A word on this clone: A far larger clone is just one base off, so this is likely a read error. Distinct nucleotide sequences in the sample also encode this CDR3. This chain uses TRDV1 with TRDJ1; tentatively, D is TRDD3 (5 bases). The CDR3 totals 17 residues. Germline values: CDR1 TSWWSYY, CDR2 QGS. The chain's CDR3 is CALGEVTVLVFTDKVIF. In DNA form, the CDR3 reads TGTGCTCTTGGGGAAGTCACCGTACTGGTTTTCACCGATAAAGTCATCTTT.

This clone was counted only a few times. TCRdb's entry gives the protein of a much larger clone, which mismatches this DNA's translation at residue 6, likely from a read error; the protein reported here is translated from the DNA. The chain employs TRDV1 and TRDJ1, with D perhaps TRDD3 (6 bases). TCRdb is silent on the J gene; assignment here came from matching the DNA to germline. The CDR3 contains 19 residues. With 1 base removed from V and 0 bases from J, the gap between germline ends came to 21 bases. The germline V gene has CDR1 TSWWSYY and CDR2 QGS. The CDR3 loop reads CALGERPYLGMVYTDKLIF. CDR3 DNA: TGTGCTCTTGGGGAACGCCCCTACTTGGGGATGGTTTACACCGATAAACTCATCTTT.

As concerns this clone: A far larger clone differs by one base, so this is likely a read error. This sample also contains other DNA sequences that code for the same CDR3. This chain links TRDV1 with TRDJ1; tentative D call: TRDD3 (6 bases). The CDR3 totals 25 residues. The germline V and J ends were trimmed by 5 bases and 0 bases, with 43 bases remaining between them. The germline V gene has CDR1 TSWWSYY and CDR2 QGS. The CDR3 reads CALGTQGLSPFFWGITSGYTDKLIF. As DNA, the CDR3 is TGTGCTCTTGGGACTCAAGGCCTTTCACCTTTTTTCTGGGGAATAACATCTGGATACACCGATAAACTCATCTTT.

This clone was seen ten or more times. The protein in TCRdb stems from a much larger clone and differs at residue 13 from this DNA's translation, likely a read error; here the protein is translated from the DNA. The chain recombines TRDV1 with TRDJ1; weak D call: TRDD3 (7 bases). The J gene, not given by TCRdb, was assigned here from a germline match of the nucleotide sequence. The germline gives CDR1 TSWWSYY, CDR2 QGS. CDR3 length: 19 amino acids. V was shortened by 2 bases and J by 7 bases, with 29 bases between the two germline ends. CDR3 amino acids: CALGEEVLRAWGPEVKLIF. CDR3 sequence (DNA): TGTGCTCTTGGGGAAGAAGTCCTACGGGCCTGGGGGCCTGAAGTTAAACTCATCTTT.

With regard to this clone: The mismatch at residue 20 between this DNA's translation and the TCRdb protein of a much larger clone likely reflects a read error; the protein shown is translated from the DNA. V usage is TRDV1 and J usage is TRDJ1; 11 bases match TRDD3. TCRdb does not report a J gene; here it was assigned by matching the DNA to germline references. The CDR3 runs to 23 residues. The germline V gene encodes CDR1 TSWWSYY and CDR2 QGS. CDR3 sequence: CALGELEGPVNVLGDKDTDRLIF. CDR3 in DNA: TGTGCTCTTGGGGAATTAGAAGGACCCGTGAACGTACTGGGGGATAAAGACACCGATAGACTCATCTTT.